These 2 T cell receptor beta chains share one sample of origin, sequenced in a study of technical replicates of blood from several donors. The assay was immunoSEQ multiplex PCR, and TCRdb's table has in-frame clones only and misses some. This table has tens of thousands of clones, around 93% appearing once. Specimen: T cells isolated from PBMCs. The receptors shown here come from a human donor in good health.

In DNA, the CDR3 is TGCGCCAGCAGTGGGACAGGGTTCTATGGCTACACCTTC. The encoded protein is CASSGTGFYGYTF. V gene TRBV10-1 combines with J gene TRBJ1-2; 8 positions match TRBD1. CDR3 length equals 13 residues. V gave up 4 bases and J gave up 4 bases; unmatched junction bases: 2. Looked up from germline, CDR1 is WNHNN and CDR2 is SYGVQD (reference sequence).

This rearrangement joins TRBV5-4 to TRBJ2-7, with 12 nucleotides matching TRBD2. The germline CDR1 and CDR2 sequences are SGHNT and YYREEE (reference sequence). The CDR3 loop spans 18 amino acids. Trimming at V came to 4 bases and at J to 2 bases, leaving 13 bases not matched to a gene. The CDR3 sequence: CASSRLASGRAIAYEQYF. CDR3 DNA: TGTGCCAGCAGCCGGCTTGCTAGCGGGAGGGCCATCGCCTACGAGCAGTACTTC.